Below, 27 T cell receptor beta chains from the same sample are listed, as sequenced in a study of chemoradiotherapy in HPV16-positive cancers. The data were produced by immunoSEQ multiplex PCR, yet TCRdb's version contains in-frame clones alone and is incomplete. The table records about 4,400 clones, roughly 72% of them present only once. The sample in question was tumor tissue, obtained from a patient who underwent chemoradiotherapy. Receptors originate from a human donor with HPV-associated anogenital cancer.

In DNA, the CDR3 is TGTGCCAGCAGCTTGGGGCTAGCGGGAGTAAACGAGCAGTACTTC. Its translation is CASSLGLAGVNEQYF. This chain links TRBV5-4 with TRBJ2-7; TRBD2 matches at 10 bases. This CDR3 is 15 amino acids long. Germline V lookup: CDR1 SGHNT, CDR2 YYREEE (reference sequence). V was pared by 0 bases and J by 5 bases, with 5 bases of the junction left unmatched.

The chain couples TRBV6-4 to TRBJ2-1; 9 bases map to TRBD1. The V and J ends lost 5 bases and 11 bases, in that order; junction bases with no gene match: 13. This CDR3 is 15 amino acids long. CDR1 MRHNA and CDR2 SNTAGT come from the germline V gene. The CDR3 DNA sequence: TGTGCCAGCAGTCCCGGGACAGGGTCGGGGTATCAGCAGTTCTTC. Its protein product is CASSPGTGSGYQQFF.

This chain joins TRBV7-9 and TRBJ2-5; D gene unclear. This CDR3 has 17 residues. Germline CDR1 is SEHNR and CDR2 is FQNEAQ (reference sequence). Trimming stripped 6 bases from V and 5 bases from J, with 25 bases between. The CDR3: CASRFLSQGPPGETQYF. CDR3 DNA sequence: TGTGCCAGCAGATTCCTCTCCCAAGGACCTCCCGGGGAGACCCAGTACTTC.

The gene calls are TRBV7-8 and TRBJ2-7; D is unresolved. Germline values: CDR1 SGHVS, CDR2 FQNEAQ. The V and J ends lost 3 bases and 2 bases respectively, with 11 bases between them. The CDR3 runs 14 residues. The DNA of the CDR3 is TGTGCCAGCAGCTTGATGGAGACCGCCTACGAGCAGTACTTC. It yields the protein CASSLMETAYEQYF.

The chain combines TRBV5-1 with TRBJ2-5, with a tentative D call TRBD2 (7 bases). The CDR3 runs 13 residues. Trimming shortened V by 5 bases and J by 5 bases, and 13 bases separated the two germline ends. Looked up from germline, CDR1 is SGHRS and CDR2 is YFSETQ. CDR3 in amino acids: CASRAQGGETQYF. The DNA of the CDR3 is TGCGCCAGCAGGGCACAGGGAGGGGAGACCCAGTACTTC.

This clone rates as large (0.1 to 1%). This chain joins TRBV19 and TRBJ2-4, with 12 bases lining up with TRBD2. The CDR3 contains 16 residues. Trimming took 9 bases from V and 2 from J; bases not matched to a gene: 8. Germline values: CDR1 LNHDA, CDR2 SQIVND (reference sequence). The CDR3 nucleotides are TGTGCCAGCGCCTTCGGGACTAGCGGGTCCAAAAACATTCAGTACTTC. It is translated as CASAFGTSGSKNIQYF.

CDR3 residues: CASSSYPAPGTGNTIYF. The CDR3 DNA reads as TGTGCCAGCAGCTCCTATCCGGCCCCTGGGACTGGAAACACCATATATTTT. The chain couples TRBV7-9 to TRBJ1-3, with unresolved D. Looked up from germline, CDR1 is SEHNR and CDR2 is FQNEAQ (reference sequence). This CDR3 has 17 amino acids. Between the trimmed V and J ends, which lost 4 bases and 2 bases, there was a span of 18 bases.

V and J are TRBV10-3 and TRBJ1-2, with 9 bases lining up with TRBD1. J was trimmed by 4 bases and V by 7 bases; bases with no gene match: 4. CDR3 size: 13 residues. Germline CDR1 is ENHRY and CDR2 is SYGVKD. CDR3 amino acids: CAIMQGQGYGYTF. DNA of the CDR3: TGTGCCATCATGCAGGGACAGGGCTATGGCTACACCTTC.

This chain uses TRBV14 with TRBJ2-3; no firm D call. Germline V gives CDR1 SGHDN, CDR2 FVKESK. CDR3 length equals 15 residues. Trimming pared 3 bases from V and 0 bases from J, leaving 10 bases between. The CDR3 DNA follows: TGTGCCAGCAGCCAGTACACTGCAAGCACAGATACGCAGTATTTT. It specifies CASSQYTASTDTQYF.

This chain connects TRBV6-5 to TRBJ2-5; D is possibly TRBD1 (5 bases). This CDR3 contains 14 residues. Germline V gives CDR1 MNHEY, CDR2 SVGAGI. V was clipped by 1 base and J by 1 base, with 7 bases between them. This chain's CDR3 is CASSYLGPQETQYF. DNA for the CDR3: TGTGCCAGCAGTTACTTGGGGCCCCAAGAGACCCAGTACTTC.

The V call is TRBV28, the J call TRBJ2-1; D is perhaps TRBD2 (5 bases). V gave up 6 bases and J gave up 1 base, with 16 bases separating them. The CDR3 length is 16 residues. The germline CDR1 and CDR2 sequences are MDHEN and SYDVKM. Written as DNA, the CDR3 is TGTGCCAGCAGGCAACGGACTCCCTCATCCTACAATGAGCAGTTCTTC. It yields the protein CASRQRTPSSYNEQFF. Full variable domain (rest looked up from reference TRBV28 and TRBJ2-1): DVKVTQSSRYLVKRTGEKVFLECVQDMDHENMFWYRQDPGLGLRLIYFSYDVKMKEKGDIPEGYSVSREKKERFSLILESASTNQTSMYLCASRQRTPSSYNEQFFGPGTRLTVL.

The chain joins TRBV6-5 to TRBJ1-3; D gene ambiguous. Trimming left V 0 bases short and J 0 bases short, with 9 bases between. The CDR3 is 16 amino acids. The germline V gene has CDR1 MNHEY and CDR2 SVGAGI. The CDR3 spells CASSYSIKSSGNTIYF. In nucleotides, the CDR3 is TGTGCCAGCAGTTACTCTATCAAGAGCTCTGGAAACACCATATATTTT.

This clone was counted a few times. This chain connects TRBV10-3 to TRBJ2-7; 7 bases are shared with TRBD1. Germline V gene lookup returns CDR1 ENHRY and CDR2 SYGVKD. This CDR3 has 14 residues. The J segment lost 5 bases and the V segment lost 3 bases, leaving 7 bases of the junction unmatched. CDR3 in DNA: TGTGCCATCAGTGACTCTACAGGGGTCAACGAGCAGTACTTC. Translated: CAISDSTGVNEQYF.

V is TRBV5-1 and J is TRBJ1-2, with D possibly matching TRBD1 (5 bases). Per germline, CDR1 SGHRS and CDR2 YFSETQ. The CDR3 totals 14 residues. Trimming stripped 0 bases from V and 8 bases from J, with 14 bases between. CDR3: CASSLAAGPEGYTF. The CDR3 DNA sequence: TGCGCCAGCAGCTTGGCAGCAGGGCCTGAAGGCTACACCTTC.

V and J are TRBV7-2 and TRBJ2-6, with D perhaps given as TRBD1 or TRBD2 (6 bases each). Germline lookup yields CDR1 SGHTA and CDR2 FQGNSA. Trimming left V 4 bases short and J 2 bases short, with 15 bases between. This CDR3 spans 17 amino acids. For the CDR3, the DNA is TGTGCCAGCAGCTCCGGAGGGGGGTGGGCTGGGGCCAACGTCCTGACTTTC. This codes for CASSSGGGWAGANVLTF.

Only one count was recorded for this clone. The chain recombines TRBV18 with TRBJ2-2, with TRBD1 as a possible D gene (6 bases). V was trimmed by 0 bases and J by 5 bases, leaving 10 bases between them. This CDR3 has 15 residues. Germline values: CDR1 KGHSH, CDR2 LQKENI. CDR3 DNA: TGTGCCAGCTCACCACCAGGGGGATTTACCGGGGAGCTGTTTTTT. This sequence encodes CASSPPGGFTGELFF.

The DNA for the CDR3 is TGTGCCAGCAGCAGGGGCAGACGGGATGATCAGCCCCAGCATTTT. Encoded protein: CASSRGRRDDQPQHF. The V and J genes are TRBV21-1 and TRBJ1-5. TRBV21-1 is assigned pseudogene status. The CDR3 is 15 amino acids.

The J gene is TRBJ2-1, the V gene TRBV14, with 11 bases matching TRBD2. This CDR3 is built from 17 residues. The V gene end was trimmed by 0 bases and the J gene end by 4 bases; junction bases not matched to a gene: 5. Germline V CDR1 and CDR2: SGHDN, FVKESK. CDR3 region: CASSQDLGTSGYNEQFF. As DNA, the CDR3 is TGTGCCAGCAGCCAAGATCTCGGGACTAGCGGATACAATGAGCAGTTCTTC.

The chain couples TRBV19 to TRBJ2-3; D is perhaps TRBD1 or TRBD2 (5 bases each). The V end was cut by 1 base, the J end by 2 bases, with 7 bases between. This CDR3 has 14 amino acids. The germline gives CDR1 LNHDA, CDR2 SQIVND (reference sequence). CDR3 residues: CASSIGDVTDTQYF. CDR3 bases: TGTGCCAGTAGTATAGGGGACGTCACAGATACGCAGTATTTT. The full variable domain, in which reference TRBV19 and TRBJ2-3 provide the parts outside the CDR3, is DGGITQSPKYLFRKEGQNVTLSCEQNLNHDAMYWYRQDPGQGLRLIYYSQIVNDFQKGDIAEGYSVSREKKESFPLTVTSAQKNPTAFYLCASSIGDVTDTQYFGPGTRLTVL.

The chain recombines TRBV10-1 with TRBJ2-5; tentative D call: TRBD2 (6 bases). Germline V lookup: CDR1 WNHNN, CDR2 SYGVQD (reference sequence). Trimming stripped 3 bases from V and 5 bases from J, with 7 bases between. This CDR3 has 12 residues. The CDR3 sequence is CASSDAGETQYF. The CDR3 DNA is TGCGCCAGCAGTGATGCGGGGGAGACCCAGTACTTC.

The V gene is TRBV29-1, the J gene TRBJ1-2; D possibly corresponds to TRBD1 (5 bases). V lost 3 bases and J lost 2, with 7 bases in between. In germline, CDR1 is SQVTM, CDR2 ANQGSEA. The length of the CDR3 is 12 residues. CDR3 amino acids: CSVENRNYGYTF. The CDR3 DNA reads as TGCAGCGTTGAGAACAGGAACTATGGCTACACCTTC.

The V and J genes are TRBV2 and TRBJ2-7, with 9 nucleotides matching TRBD2. This CDR3 has 20 residues. The J segment lost 2 bases and the V segment lost 0 bases, leaving 17 bases of the junction unmatched. Germline loops: CDR1 SNHLY, CDR2 FYNNEI. For the CDR3, the DNA is TGTGCCAGCAGTGAAGCGCGGGGGGGTGAAGGAGCGGGGTCCCCCTACGAGCAGTACTTC. Translation gives CASSEARGGEGAGSPYEQYF.

The V gene is TRBV18, the J gene TRBJ1-4; D is unresolved. The CDR3 has 13 residues. V lost 3 bases, J lost 4 bases, and 6 bases lay in between. Germline V gene lookup returns CDR1 KGHSH and CDR2 LQKENI. CDR3 DNA sequence: TGTGCCAGCTCACCGGGAGTTAATGAAAAACTGTTTTTT. Its protein product is CASSPGVNEKLFF.

This chain links TRBV7-2 with TRBJ1-5; D is unclear. The CDR3 runs to 14 residues. The V and J ends lost 5 bases and 0 bases respectively, with 8 bases between them. Germline CDR1 and CDR2: SGHTA and FQGNSA. CDR3 loop: CASSHPGSNQPQHF. In DNA, the CDR3 is TGTGCCAGCAGCCACCCCGGTAGCAATCAGCCCCAGCATTTT.

The rearrangement uses TRBV29-1 and TRBJ2-3, with a weak D call TRBD2 (5 bases). V was cut by 7 bases and J by 0 bases, with 11 bases left in between. This CDR3 is built from 13 residues. Germline V gene data show CDR1 as SQVTM and CDR2 as ANQGSEA. The CDR3 loop is CSASGPSTDTQYF. In nucleotides, the CDR3 is TGCAGCGCGAGCGGTCCTAGCACAGATACGCAGTATTTT.

This chain connects TRBV7-9 to TRBJ1-2; perhaps TRBD1 as D (6 bases). The CDR3 consists of 14 residues. Germline CDR1 reads SEHNR; CDR2 reads FQNEAQ (reference sequence). Between the trimmed V and J ends, which lost 1 base and 7 bases, there was a span of 13 bases. CDR3: CASSLEQGIGGYTF. The CDR3, as DNA: TGTGCCAGCAGCTTAGAGCAGGGGATTGGTGGCTACACCTTC.

This chain links TRBV7-2 with TRBJ1-1; no definite D call. This CDR3 spans 14 amino acids. V lost 4 bases, J lost 0 bases, and 9 bases lay in between. In germline, CDR1 is SGHTA, CDR2 FQGNSA. The DNA of the CDR3 is TGTGCCAGCAGCTCGGGGAGCATGAACACTGAAGCTTTCTTT. Its protein product is CASSSGSMNTEAFF.